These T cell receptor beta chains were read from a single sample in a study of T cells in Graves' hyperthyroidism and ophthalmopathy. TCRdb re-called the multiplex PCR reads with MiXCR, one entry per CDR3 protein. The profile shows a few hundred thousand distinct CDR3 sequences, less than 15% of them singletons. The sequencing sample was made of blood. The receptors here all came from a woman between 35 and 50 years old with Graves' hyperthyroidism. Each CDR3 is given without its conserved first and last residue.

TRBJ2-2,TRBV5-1,ASRTRGTGELF
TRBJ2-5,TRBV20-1,SARREGFEETQY
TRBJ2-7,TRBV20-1,SALSPGTGPSEQY
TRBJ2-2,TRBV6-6,ASSYVASSTGELF
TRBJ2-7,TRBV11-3,ASSLEPHYEQY
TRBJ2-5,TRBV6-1,ASSERLDRETQY
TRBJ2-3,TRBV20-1,SARNLRTAASLYTQY
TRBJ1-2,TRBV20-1,SATGGHRYGYT
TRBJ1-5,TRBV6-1,ASSEGTPGARNQPQH
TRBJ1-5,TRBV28,ASSDRGKANQPQH
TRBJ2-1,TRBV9,VSTSGGGSAYNEQF
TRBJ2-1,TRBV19,ASSKGLAGVWNEQF
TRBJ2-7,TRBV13,ASSAKSGRFSYEQY
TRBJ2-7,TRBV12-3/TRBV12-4,ATSAGEGYEQY
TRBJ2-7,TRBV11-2,ASSPRLLDIRHEQY
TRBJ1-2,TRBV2,ASRLQGADGYT
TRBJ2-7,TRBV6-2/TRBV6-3,ASTDSAGSEQY
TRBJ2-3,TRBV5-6,ASSLIGLAGDRDTQY
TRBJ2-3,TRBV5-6,ASSSNTPGTAPSTQY
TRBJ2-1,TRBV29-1,SVESSYNEQF
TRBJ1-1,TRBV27,ASSPNGGPSTEAF
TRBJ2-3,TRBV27,ASSRGRGTDTQY
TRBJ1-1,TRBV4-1,ASSQVETVNTEAF
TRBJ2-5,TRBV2,ASSEAGGTGEETQY
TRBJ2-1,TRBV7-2,ASSPQGLVGTEQF
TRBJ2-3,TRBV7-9,ASSLDQGASTDTQY
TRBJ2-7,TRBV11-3,ASSSATSGSGEQY
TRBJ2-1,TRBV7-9,ASSLARGLAGTNEQF
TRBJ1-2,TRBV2,ASSERSNYGYT
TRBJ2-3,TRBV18,ASSPGASGPSTDTQY
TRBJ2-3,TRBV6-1,ASSTGGAQY
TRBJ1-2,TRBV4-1,ASSPTPPEVIYGYT
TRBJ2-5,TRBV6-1,ASSEIGLQETQY
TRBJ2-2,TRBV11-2,ASSLVEGAQTGELF
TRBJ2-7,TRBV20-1,SAPGSGFSYEQY
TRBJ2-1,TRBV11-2,ASSFEAGAGTEQF
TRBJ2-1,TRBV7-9,ASSAATSGWGEQF
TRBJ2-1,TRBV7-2,ASSLMALLGGGTDYNEQF
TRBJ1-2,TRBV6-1,ASRTGQRYGYT
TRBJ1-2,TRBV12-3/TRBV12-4,ASSLANPRTGAYGYT
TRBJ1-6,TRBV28,ASSLGKGSSYNSPLH
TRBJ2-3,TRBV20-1,SASRPGAADTQY
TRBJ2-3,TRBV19,ASSMRGITDTQY
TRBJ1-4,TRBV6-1,ASSPRGGRGVKEKLF
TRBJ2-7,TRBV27,ASSRYEQY
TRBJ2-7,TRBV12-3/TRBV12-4,ASSLRAYEQY
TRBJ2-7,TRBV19,ASSFLTSGTESSYEQY
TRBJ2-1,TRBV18,ASSPVASGRVNNEQF
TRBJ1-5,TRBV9,ASSVGTGHQPQH
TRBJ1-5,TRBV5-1,ASSWLPGGDQPQH
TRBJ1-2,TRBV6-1,ASMGHINYGYT
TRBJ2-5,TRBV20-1,SAIGPQETQY
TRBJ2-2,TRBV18,ASSPPGAGGPTGELF
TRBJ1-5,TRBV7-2,ASGRGGGPQH
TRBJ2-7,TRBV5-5,ASSTGTFIYEQY